Each of the 6 T cell receptor beta chains below was sequenced from the same sample in a study of T cell responses to AZD1222 COVID-19 vaccine. Libraries were prepared by immunoSEQ multiplex PCR; TCRdb keeps only in-frame clonotypes and omits some of them. The profile covers about 97,000 clones, with 90% appearing a single time and about 1.5% taken by the ten largest. Sample: peripheral blood, taken on day 0 of AZD1222 vaccination. The receptors come from an adult in good health.

The V and J genes are TRBV7-8 and TRBJ2-2; TRBD1 matches at 8 bases. CDR1 and CDR2 from the germline V gene are SGHVS and FQNEAQ. The V gene end was trimmed by 5 bases and the J gene end by 4 bases; junction bases not matched to a gene: 15. CDR3 length equals 18 residues. For the CDR3, the DNA is TGTGCCAGCAGCCGGAAAACCTCGACAGGGGCTAGCACCGGGGAGCTGTTTTTT. The encoded protein is CASSRKTSTGASTGELFF.

This chain uses TRBV5-1 with TRBJ1-2; the match to TRBD1 covers 7 bases. CDR1 is SGHRS, CDR2 YFSETQ, per germline. The CDR3 covers 15 residues. The junction had 3 bases not matched to a gene; V was cut back by 1 base and J by 0 bases. The CDR3 loop reads CASSLSGGTNYGYTF. The CDR3 nucleotides are TGCGCCAGCAGCTTGTCAGGGGGAACTAACTATGGCTACACCTTC.

The rearrangement links TRBV10-3 to TRBJ2-1; D may be TRBD2 (6 bases). Germline V lookup: CDR1 ENHRY, CDR2 SYGVKD. The CDR3 covers 15 residues. V was trimmed by 3 bases and J by 5 bases, leaving 14 bases between them. The CDR3 DNA reads TGTGCCATCAGTGAATCCGGGATAGCGGACAATGAGCAGTTCTTC. Translating it yields CAISESGIADNEQFF.

The rearrangement uses TRBV5-6 and TRBJ2-7, with D uncertain. The V end lost 6 bases, the J end lost 1 base, and 17 bases lay between the germline ends. The germline V gene has CDR1 SGHDT and CDR2 YYEEEE. The CDR3 has 15 amino acids. The CDR3 DNA follows: TGTGCCAGCAACCATAATCCGGGTTCATCCTACGAGCAGTACTTC. Protein sequence: CASNHNPGSSYEQYF.

To note about this clone: The sample has other DNA sequences that encode this CDR3 too. The chain has TRBV5-4 and TRBJ1-1; no reliable D call. The germline V gene encodes CDR1 SGHNT and CDR2 YYREEE (reference sequence). The ends were cut back, 1 base at V and 2 bases at J, with 6 bases in the middle. CDR3 length: 13 residues. The CDR3 protein is CASSLSRNTEAFF. The DNA for the CDR3 is TGTGCCAGCAGCTTGAGCAGAAACACTGAAGCTTTCTTT.

The V gene is TRBV11-3, the J gene TRBJ2-2, with D hard to call. V was shortened by 0 bases and J by 4 bases, with 12 bases between the two germline ends. There are 16 residues in the CDR3. CDR1 and CDR2 (germline): SGHNT, YENEEA. The CDR3 DNA follows: TGTGCCAGCAGCTTAGATGGTCTGGGGATCACCGGGGAGCTGTTTTTT. Its protein product is CASSLDGLGITGELFF.